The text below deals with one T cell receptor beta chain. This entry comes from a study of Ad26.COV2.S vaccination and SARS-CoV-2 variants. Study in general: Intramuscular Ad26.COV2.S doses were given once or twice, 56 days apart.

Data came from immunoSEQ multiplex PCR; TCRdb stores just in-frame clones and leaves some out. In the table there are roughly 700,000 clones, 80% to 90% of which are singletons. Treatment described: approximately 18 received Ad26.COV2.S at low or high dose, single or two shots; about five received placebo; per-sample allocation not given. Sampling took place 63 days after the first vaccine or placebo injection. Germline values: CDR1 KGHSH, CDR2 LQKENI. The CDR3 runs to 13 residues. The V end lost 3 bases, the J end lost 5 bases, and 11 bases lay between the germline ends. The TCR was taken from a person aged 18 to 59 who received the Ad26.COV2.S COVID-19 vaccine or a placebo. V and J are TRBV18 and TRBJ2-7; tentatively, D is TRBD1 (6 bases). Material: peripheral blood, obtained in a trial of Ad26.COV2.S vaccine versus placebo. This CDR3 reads CASSPTGSHEQYF. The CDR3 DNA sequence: TGTGCCAGCTCACCCACAGGGTCCCACGAGCAGTACTTC.